This T cell receptor beta chain was captured by sequencing in a study of blood T cell repertoires in COVID-19 (TCRdb year 2020). Background on the whole study: Collaborator samples came from the United States, Italy and Spain and covered acute and convalescent phases of COVID-19. The prospective study material was composed of cDNA or gDNA derived from T cells, B-cell-depleted T cells, or PBMCs. Subjects who had been exposed to COVID-19, were actively infected with it, or had recovered from it provided the deeply sampled blood TCRbeta repertoires that made up the dataset. A freely available public database, intended as a resource for researchers studying the immune response to SARS-CoV-2, is where the repertoires were released. The samples were drawn from the first 160 participants of the ongoing ImmuneRACE study and from some 1,300 subjects provided by 6 global collaborators. Sample metadata almost always included a de-identified subject ID, COVID-19 status, age in years and sex. HLA class I and class II types, where available, came from metadata supplied by the sample provider rather than from assay-based typing.

At one collaborating source in Seattle, patients were enrolled during active infection and were followed longitudinally through the course of disease. Whole blood was collected in K2EDTA tubes by collaborating institutions according to the institutions' own protocols. For TCRbeta analysis, collaborator samples were shipped as frozen whole blood, as isolated PBMCs, or as DNA extracted from either sample type. TCRbeta CDR3 regions were amplified from genomic DNA by means of the immunoSEQ Assay, a bias-controlled multiplex PCR. The authors' analysis ran thus. The number of nucleated cells in each sample was estimated from the amplification of reference gene primers within the assay. Sequence reads were collapsed and filtered to measure the absolute abundance of every unique TCRbeta CDR3 rearrangement. Productive Simpson clonality was computed per sample as the square root of Simpson's diversity index over productive rearrangements. Drawn from immuneACCESS, this table holds only the in-frame rearrangements with V and J called that TCRdb kept. Clones are partly lost; checked studies trace under half to an unresolved V gene and leave the rest unexplained. The V and J calls and the clone size are those of that table, but D and trimming were determined from the DNA. The table for this sample lists more than 300,000 clones; 88% of them were counted only once. The ten top clones hold 1.5% to 2% of the sample.

Here is what the overall study found, with its caveats: The quantity of clinical and demographic metadata differed by source and by participant and was supplied without curation.

Remarks on this clone: Its antigen is unknown. Nothing much larger sits one base from this clone, and base qualities are not available.

Including the terminal cysteine and phenylalanine, the CDR3 comprises 12 residues. The only DNA kept is the CDR3, 36 bases in frame from the first base. Per the germline V gene (reference sequence), LNHDA is the CDR1 and SQIVND is the CDR2. Trimming costs V 8 bases and J 5 bases, and their ends lie 7 bases apart. Here the chain combines TRBV19 and TRBJ1-6, with the D gene not clear enough to name. The TCR was taken from a young woman with COVID-19, enrolled during active disease. Sequenced input: peripheral blood. The sequenced DNA: TGTGCCAGTGGGCAGCATAATTCACCCCTCCACTTT. This yields the protein CASGQHNSPLHF.